Listed here are 8 T cell receptor beta chains from one sample, sequenced in a study of T-cell memory formation after mild COVID-19. TCRdb re-derived calls from the 5' RACE reads in MiXCR, one entry per CDR3 protein. This table has roughly 150,000 distinct CDR3 sequences, 10% to 15% appearing once. Sequences were obtained from PBMCs or a T cell subset sorted from them (not recorded which). Receptor source: a man aged 18-30 years who had mild COVID-19 (a few samples of this study predate the infection). Cell type and time point are not known.

This clonotype showed up just a few times. This rearrangement joins TRBV24-1 to TRBJ1-2; D call uncertain. CDR3 size: 18 residues. Trimming stripped 3 bases from V and 0 bases from J, with 19 bases between. CDR1 is KGHDR and CDR2 is SFDVKD in the germline V gene. The CDR3 DNA is TGTGCCACCAGTGATCCATATATTAGAGCGGCAACTAACTATGGCTACACCTTC. Translation: CATSDPYIRAATNYGYTF.

This rearrangement joins TRBV5-1 to TRBJ1-1; tentative D call: TRBD1 (6 bases). CDR3 length: 14 amino acids. The ends were cut back, 3 bases at V and 5 bases at J, with 14 bases in the middle. Germline V lookup: CDR1 SGHRS, CDR2 YFSETQ. The CDR3 DNA follows: TGCGCCAGCAGCTCACAGGGAGAGGTTACTGAAGCTTTCTTT. This translates into CASSSQGEVTEAFF.

The rearrangement joins TRBV12-3 or TRBV12-4 to TRBJ2-7; 7 bases align to TRBD1. This CDR3 has 14 residues. Trimming cost V 6 bases and J 0 bases; bases outside gene matches: 5. CDR3: CASSWGQSSYEQYF. The CDR3 bases are TGTGCCAGCAGCTGGGGACAGAGCTCCTACGAGCAGTACTTC.

This chain uses TRBV4-2 with TRBJ2-1; 8 nucleotides match TRBD1. J gave up 7 bases and V 7 bases, and 12 bases lay outside the gene matches. Germline lookup yields CDR1 LGHNA and CDR2 YNFKEQ. This CDR3 comprises 15 residues. CDR3 bases: TGTGCCAGCAAAGGGCAGGACAGGGTCAAAAATGAGCAGTTCTTC. It codes for CASKGQDRVKNEQFF.

This clonotype was counted a few times. The rearrangement uses TRBV20-1 and TRBJ1-1; D ambiguous. This CDR3 is built from 14 residues. V dropped 0 bases and J dropped 0 bases, with 8 bases sitting between them. Germline CDR1 and CDR2: DFQATT and SNEGSKA (reference sequence). The CDR3 spells CSARDRDLNTEAFF. CDR3 nucleotides: TGCAGTGCTAGAGATAGGGATCTGAACACTGAAGCTTTCTTT.

The V and J genes are TRBV6-6 and TRBJ2-2; D gene unclear. There are 13 residues in the CDR3. Germline V gene sequence: CDR1 MNHNY, CDR2 SVGAGI (reference sequence). Trimming took off 3 bases at V and 6 bases at J, with 8 bases between the two ends. This chain's CDR3 is CASSYLTAGELFF. In DNA form, the CDR3 reads TGTGCCAGCAGTTATCTTACAGCCGGGGAGCTGTTTTTT.

This rearrangement joins TRBV5-6 to TRBJ1-6; D gene ambiguous. Germline V gene data show CDR1 as SGHDT and CDR2 as YYEEEE. Trimming cost V 5 bases and J 2 bases, with 8 bases left between them. This CDR3 spans 14 amino acids. This CDR3 is CASRRGTYNSPLHF. The DNA for the CDR3 is TGTGCCAGCAGAAGAGGGACCTATAATTCACCCCTCCACTTT.

The chain recombines TRBV15 with TRBJ2-1, with D possibly matching TRBD2 (6 bases). The CDR3 runs 17 residues. Germline V lookup: CDR1 LNHNV, CDR2 YYDKDF (reference sequence). Trimming took 3 bases from V and 7 from J, leaving 22 bases between them. CDR3 nucleotides: TGTGCCACCAGCAGGGATCTGGGGCTAGCGAAGAGGAATGAGCAGTTCTTC. It specifies CATSRDLGLAKRNEQFF.